This T cell receptor beta chain was recorded in a study of Graves' ophthalmopathy and Graves' hyperthyroidism. From RNA, the CDR3 regions of TCR beta chains were amplified and sequenced. Second-round multiplex PCR followed a first-round RT-PCR using HTBI primers. MiXCR, applied by TCRdb to the multiplex PCR reads, yields one record per CDR3 protein. The table shows 200,000 to 300,000 distinct CDR3 sequences, with approximately 42% occurring only once. This CDR3 has 16 amino acids. Germline-derived CDR1 and CDR2 are LNHDA and SQIVND (reference sequence). Trimming took 4 bases from V and 3 from J; bases not matched to a gene: 9. The sample holds a few counts of this clonotype.

Sequencing used peripheral blood. The source of this sequence is an adult man with Graves' ophthalmopathy. The chain is built from TRBV19 and TRBJ1-5; 7 bases agree with TRBD1. The CDR3 nucleotides read TGTGCCAGTAGTAAAGGGGACAGTCCTTTCAATCAGCCCCAGCATTTT. It encodes CASSKGDSPFNQPQHF.